A selection of T cell receptor beta chains follows, all from one sample in a study of molecular identifiers for immune sequencing clone quantification. Using its own MiXCR run on the PCR reads, TCRdb lists one record per CDR3 protein. This sample has approximately 500,000 distinct CDR3 sequences; around 23% occur once, and the top ten carry roughly 0.79%. Sequenced: naive CD8+ T cells from blood, with Jurkat cell RNA spiked in. These receptors all come from a human donor in good health. Some libraries in this study had Jurkat cell RNA spiked in. Both conserved end residues are part of each CDR3. D genes are given only for firm matches. Only part of the rows carry a size: once, few, many, or a class if the clone is expanded.

V gene	J gene	clone size	D gene	CDR3 protein
TRBV6-6	TRBJ2-7	.	.	CASSYRSLAIYEQYF
TRBV25-1	TRBJ2-2	.	.	CASSGPTDTGELFF
TRBV13	TRBJ2-4	few	TRBD2	CASSLGLAGAGKNIQYF
TRBV19	TRBJ2-7	once	.	CASSTGPSYAQYF
TRBV4-1	TRBJ2-3	.	TRBD2	CASSQRREGLASTDTQYF
TRBV4-2	TRBJ2-7	.	TRBD2	CASSQERTSGIYEQYF
TRBV7-9	TRBJ1-1	.	.	CASSLDLGMNTEAFF
TRBV7-9	TRBJ2-7	few	.	CASSSVITPYEQYF
TRBV6-1	TRBJ2-1	many	.	CASSEPQYNYNEQFF
TRBV5-1	TRBJ1-2	many	.	CASSFNGDTNYGYTF
TRBV4-1	TRBJ2-3	many	TRBD1	CASSQEDRESTDTQYF
TRBV20-1	TRBJ2-1	once	TRBD2	CSAQTSGDSYNEQFF
TRBV24-1	TRBJ2-5	.	.	CATSDAQETQYF
TRBV20-1	TRBJ1-5	.	.	CSARLLNENSNQPQHF
TRBV12-3/TRBV12-4	TRBJ2-7	.	.	CASSIRHGGYEQYF
TRBV3-1	TRBJ2-5	.	TRBD2	CASSPRTSTTSGETQYF
TRBV5-4	TRBJ2-7	.	.	CASSLRAGFFGGQYF
TRBV2	TRBJ2-7	many	.	CASSPRGRNHEQYF
TRBV6-2/TRBV6-3	TRBJ1-1	many	.	CASSYSGARAEAFF
TRBV11-2	TRBJ2-3	.	TRBD2	CASSPLGGSRDTQYF
TRBV6-5	TRBJ2-1	few	.	CASIIKRAGAARSYNEQFF
TRBV28	TRBJ2-7	.	TRBD1	CASSTPDDRVSYEQYF
TRBV28	TRBJ2-2	few	.	CASVPGPNTGELFF
TRBV7-9	TRBJ2-3	few	TRBD2	CASSLVAGGSTDTQYF
TRBV5-6	TRBJ2-7	.	TRBD1	CASSSNGQACEQYF
TRBV19	TRBJ2-5	few	TRBD2	CASSILAGFQETQYF
TRBV7-9	TRBJ2-1	few	.	CASGVEQFF
TRBV20-1	TRBJ2-3	many	TRBD2	CSARDSGRADTQYF
TRBV20-1	TRBJ2-5	few	.	CSASGSGETQYF
TRBV7-7	TRBJ2-5	.	.	CASSSRTEETQYF
TRBV29-1	TRBJ2-7	many	.	CSVVRGYEQYF
TRBV4-3	TRBJ2-7	few	.	CASSQYQDYEQYF
TRBV2	TRBJ2-3	.	.	CASSESWGDTDTQYF
TRBV7-9	TRBJ2-1	many	TRBD2	CASSTGTSNEQFF
TRBV27	TRBJ2-7	many	TRBD2	CASSLGTSGFYEQYF
TRBV19	TRBJ2-4	once	TRBD1	CASRKGTGGIAKNIQYF
TRBV12-3/TRBV12-4	TRBJ2-3	many	TRBD2	CASSTTSGYTDTQYF
TRBV30	TRBJ2-5	.	TRBD2	CAWKGLAEETQYF
TRBV4-3	TRBJ2-7	many	.	CASSDTLQVSSSYEQYF
TRBV6-6	TRBJ2-7	.	.	CASSYPGGVGYEQYF
TRBV12-3/TRBV12-4	TRBJ2-7	.	.	CASSLALGRVTFYEQYF
TRBV7-9	TRBJ2-3	.	.	CASSPEGGFDTDTQYF
TRBV5-4	TRBJ2-5	.	TRBD2	CASSLAPPQLAGIQETQYF
TRBV5-1	TRBJ2-7	.	.	CASSLLGRTDSSYEQYF
TRBV28	TRBJ2-5	.	TRBD1	CAESPDREGETQYF
TRBV6-6	TRBJ2-1	.	.	CASTELSGYSEQFF
TRBV15	TRBJ1-4	.	.	CATSRVPGGHDEKLFF
TRBV2	TRBJ2-7	many	.	CASDKIPSF
TRBV19	TRBJ2-5	once	TRBD1	CASSSGQGGEAQYF
TRBV4-3	TRBJ2-3	.	.	CASSQDWRGTDTQYF
TRBV29-1	TRBJ2-7	many	.	CSVKKAYEQYF
TRBV7-2	TRBJ1-2	many	.	CASSSLTDFYGYTF